Following are 30 T cell receptor beta chains from one sample sequenced in a study of cytomegalovirus exposure and HLA in healthy donors. With 60 Vbeta and 13 Jbeta primers, the PCR was carried out. Produced via immunoSEQ multiplex PCR; TCRdb's table is partial and in-frame only. The profile shows under 250,000 clones, around 76% of them singletons. Sequencing was done on a sample of PBMCs. Receptors were obtained from a man aged 35 to 55 in good health and CMV-seropositive.

The V gene is TRBV5-1, the J gene TRBJ2-7; TRBD1 aligns across 8 bases. This CDR3 contains 15 residues. J lost 0 bases, V lost 2 bases, and 4 bases had no gene match. The germline V gene has CDR1 SGHRS and CDR2 YFSETQ. The CDR3 DNA sequence: TGCGCCAGCAGCTTTTCCAGGGGGCACTCCTACGAGCAGTACTTC. Protein product: CASSFSRGHSYEQYF.

In nucleotides, the CDR3 is TGTGCCAGCAGTCCACAGGGATCAGACTACGAGCAGTACTTC. It encodes CASSPQGSDYEQYF. The V gene is TRBV28, the J gene TRBJ2-7; possibly TRBD1 for D (6 bases). V was trimmed by 5 bases and J by 3 bases, leaving 14 bases between them. The germline V gene has CDR1 MDHEN and CDR2 SYDVKM. The CDR3 consists of 14 residues.

This chain connects TRBV9 to TRBJ2-7; 8 nucleotides align to TRBD1. The junction had 5 bases not matched to a gene; V was cut back by 0 bases and J by 3 bases. Germline V gene lookup returns CDR1 SGDLS and CDR2 YYNGEE. The CDR3 totals 15 residues. The CDR3 reads CASSVDWTGNYEQYF. The CDR3 nucleotides read TGTGCCAGCAGCGTAGATTGGACAGGGAACTACGAGCAGTACTTC.

V and J are TRBV5-1 and TRBJ2-2; 10 nucleotides align to TRBD2. Germline V gene data show CDR1 as SGHRS and CDR2 as YFSETQ. V lost 6 bases, J lost 6 bases, and 8 bases stayed unmatched. This CDR3 comprises 15 residues. The CDR3 loop is CASTLAGISAGELFF. The DNA of the CDR3 is TGCGCCAGCACACTAGCGGGGATTTCTGCCGGGGAGCTGTTTTTT.

This rearrangement joins TRBV9 to TRBJ2-3; 11 bases map to TRBD2. From germline, CDR1 is SGDLS and CDR2 YYNGEE. Trimming at V came to 4 bases and at J to 2 bases, leaving 6 bases not matched to a gene. The CDR3 covers 16 residues. Here the CDR3 DNA reads TGTGCCAGCAGCCCCCGACTAGCGGGGCCCACAGATACGCAGTATTTT. Its protein is CASSPRLAGPTDTQYF.

The rearrangement joins TRBV7-9 to TRBJ2-5; 7 nucleotides match TRBD1. The germline CDR1 and CDR2 sequences are SEHNR and FQNEAQ (reference sequence). The CDR3 sequence is 14 residues long. Germline trimming cut 0 bases from V and 3 bases from J; bases unmatched to any gene: 1. The CDR3 region has the DNA TGTGCCAGCAGCTTAGCGGGACAGAAAGAGACCCAGTACTTC. Translation: CASSLAGQKETQYF.

The chain employs TRBV12-5 and TRBJ2-5, with 11 positions matching TRBD2. Unmatched junction bases numbered 4, after V lost 5 bases and J lost 5 bases. CDR3 length: 14 residues. Germline V gene lookup returns CDR1 LGHNT and CDR2 FRNRAP. In DNA, the CDR3 is TGTGCTAGTGGTCTGACTAGCGGGACGGAGACCCAGTACTTC. Residues: CASGLTSGTETQYF.

The V and J genes are TRBV2 and TRBJ2-7; D is ambiguous. Germline values: CDR1 SNHLY, CDR2 FYNNEI. CDR3 length: 12 amino acids. Deletions cut 5 bases from V and 3 bases from J, with 8 bases between. CDR3: CASSLNSYEQYF. In nucleotides, the CDR3 is TGTGCCAGCAGTTTAAATAGCTACGAGCAGTACTTC.

V gene TRBV5-6 combines with J gene TRBJ2-3; D gene uncertain. V lost 0 bases and J lost 5, with 10 bases in between. CDR1 and CDR2 from the germline V gene are SGHDT and YYEEEE. This CDR3 has 14 amino acids. DNA for the CDR3: TGTGCCAGCAGCTTGGGATCAGCAGGAGATACGCAGTATTTT. Translated, it gives CASSLGSAGDTQYF.

The rearrangement uses TRBV27 and TRBJ2-5; no definite D call. V was trimmed by 0 bases and J by 4 bases, leaving 12 bases between them. This CDR3 comprises 15 residues. Germline-derived CDR1 and CDR2 are MNHEY and SMNVEV (reference sequence). CDR3 amino acids: CASSLSPGDGETQYF. CDR3 nucleotides: TGTGCCAGCAGTTTATCTCCGGGTGATGGAGAGACCCAGTACTTC.

The CDR3 DNA reads TGCGCCAGCAGCCTGTCCGGGACTAGCGGCTCCTACAATGAGCAGTTCTTC. Its translation is CASSLSGTSGSYNEQFF. The chain recombines TRBV5-1 with TRBJ2-1, with 11 bases lining up with TRBD2. This CDR3 spans 17 amino acids. Germline-derived CDR1 and CDR2 are SGHRS and YFSETQ. Unmatched junction bases numbered 6, after V lost 4 bases and J lost 0 bases.

In this sample, this clone turned up a few times. As DNA, the CDR3 is TGTGCCATCAGTGAGTCGGGACAGGGAGGGGAGGGCAGGGCTGAAGCTTTCTTT. Translating it yields CAISESGQGGEGRAEAFF. V usage is TRBV10-3 and J usage is TRBJ1-1, with TRBD1 identical over 9 bases. V gave up 0 bases and J gave up 6 bases; unmatched junction bases: 14. The germline V gene has CDR1 ENHRY and CDR2 SYGVKD. The CDR3 extends over 18 amino acids.

This clone has only a few counts. The chain is built from TRBV6-5 and TRBJ2-7; 7 bases align to TRBD1. V was pared by 7 bases and J by 2 bases, with 8 bases of the junction left unmatched. The germline V gene has CDR1 MNHEY and CDR2 SVGAGI. The CDR3 covers 14 residues. CDR3 sequence (DNA): TGTGCCAGCAACAGGGGAGCGTCAACCTACGAGCAGTACGTC. Translation: CASNRGASTYEQYV.

Only a few counts were recorded for this clone. The chain couples TRBV5-6 to TRBJ2-2, with no clear D. This CDR3 is built from 14 residues. The germline V and J ends were trimmed by 0 bases and 4 bases, with 7 bases remaining between them. In germline, CDR1 is SGHDT, CDR2 YYEEEE. The CDR3 here is CASSLDTATGELFF. CDR3 in DNA: TGTGCCAGCAGCTTGGACACAGCCACCGGGGAGCTGTTTTTT.

The chain uses TRBV13 and TRBJ2-2, with 10 bases lining up with TRBD1. The germline gives CDR1 PRHDT, CDR2 FYEKMQ (reference sequence). V lost 4 bases to trimming and J lost 5 bases; unmatched junction nucleotides: 7. This CDR3 is 16 amino acids long. This CDR3 is CASSSGTGVLTGELFF. The DNA of the CDR3 is TGTGCCAGCAGCTCGGGGACAGGGGTGTTGACCGGGGAGCTGTTTTTT. Drawing the rest from reference TRBV13 and TRBJ2-2, the complete variable domain is AAGVIQSPRHLIKEKRETATLKCYPIPRHDTVYWYQQGPGQDPQFLISFYEKMQSDKGSIPDRFSAQQFSDYHSELNMSSLELGDSALYFCASSSGTGVLTGELFFGEGSRLTVL.

The CDR3 bases are TGTGCCAGTACCCCCCGACTAGCGGGTATCTACGAGCAGTACTTC. This translates into CASTPRLAGIYEQYF. The V gene is TRBV19, the J gene TRBJ2-7, with TRBD2 matching over 10 bases. The CDR3 covers 15 residues. V dropped 7 bases and J dropped 3; count of bases not matched to a gene: 9. Germline V lookup: CDR1 LNHDA, CDR2 SQIVND (reference sequence).

This clone was observed a single time. The V call is TRBV5-1, the J call TRBJ1-4; 11 bases align to TRBD1. Germline CDR1 SGHRS, CDR2 YFSETQ. The CDR3 is made up of 16 amino acids. Trimming removed 4 bases from V and 5 bases from J; junction bases left unmatched: 7. The CDR3 reads CASSPGTGGGNEKLFF. The CDR3 region has the DNA TGCGCCAGCAGCCCCGGGACAGGGGGTGGGAATGAAAAACTGTTTTTT.

This chain connects TRBV6-6 to TRBJ1-5; unclear D gene. Germline values: CDR1 MNHNY, CDR2 SVGAGI (reference sequence). The CDR3 has 12 amino acids. The ends were cut back, 7 bases at V and 6 bases at J, with 10 bases in the middle. CDR3 sequence reads: CASTAGSQPQHF. In DNA form, the CDR3 reads TGTGCCAGCACCGCCGGGAGTCAGCCCCAGCATTTT.

The genes are TRBV7-2 and TRBJ1-4, with D possibly matching TRBD1 (6 bases). The CDR3 length is 15 residues. The ends were cut back, 5 bases at V and 0 bases at J, with 10 bases in the middle. The germline gives CDR1 SGHTA, CDR2 FQGNSA. CDR3: CASSPRQATNEKLFF. In nucleotides, the CDR3 is TGTGCCAGCAGCCCAAGACAGGCAACTAATGAAAAACTGTTTTTT.

The V call is TRBV5-6, the J call TRBJ2-1, with D unclear. This CDR3 comprises 15 residues. Trimming took 4 bases from V and 3 from J, leaving 14 bases between them. Germline CDR1 SGHDT, CDR2 YYEEEE. The chain's CDR3 is CASSPLIENYNEQFF. In nucleotides, the CDR3 is TGTGCCAGCAGCCCCCTAATAGAAAACTACAATGAGCAGTTCTTC.

This clone has a handful of counts. The chain employs TRBV30 and TRBJ2-6; no reliable D call. Germline V gene data show CDR1 as GTSNPN and CDR2 as SVGIG (reference sequence). Trimming pared 2 bases from V and 2 bases from J, leaving 10 bases between. The CDR3 runs to 15 residues. Here the CDR3 DNA reads TGTGCCTGGAGTTCTAGTCTCACTGGGGCCAACGTCCTGACTTTC. Amino acids: CAWSSSLTGANVLTF.

As DNA, the CDR3 is TGTGCCAGTAGTTCCCCGGGACAGGGTTCCTACGAGCAGTACTTC. Encoded protein: CASSSPGQGSYEQYF. The rearrangement links TRBV19 to TRBJ2-7, with 9 bases lining up with TRBD1. V was pared by 5 bases and J by 1 base, with 6 bases of the junction left unmatched. This CDR3 spans 15 amino acids. The germline CDR1 and CDR2 sequences are LNHDA and SQIVND (reference sequence).

This clone was observed a single time. The chain links TRBV9 to TRBJ2-1; 10 bases agree with TRBD2. This CDR3 comprises 15 residues. The ends lost 3 bases at V and 6 bases at J; junction bases unmatched: 6. Germline CDR1 reads SGDLS; CDR2 reads YYNGEE. The CDR3, as DNA: TGTGCCAGCAGCGACGGGACTAGCGCCCCCAATGAGCAGTTCTTC. As protein: CASSDGTSAPNEQFF. The complete variable domain, with remaining parts taken from reference TRBV9 and TRBJ2-1, reads DSGVTQTPKHLITATGQRVTLRCSPRSGDLSVYWYQQSLDQGLQFLIQYYNGEERAKGNILERFSAQQFPDLHSELNLSSLELGDSALYFCASSDGTSAPNEQFFGPGTRLTVL.

The chain uses TRBV7-6 and TRBJ2-2; D call uncertain. V shed 5 bases and J shed 1 base, with 5 bases lying between them. Looked up from germline, CDR1 is SGHVS and CDR2 is FNYEAQ. The CDR3 loop spans 13 amino acids. Here the CDR3 DNA reads TGTGCCAGCAGCCCCTTGAACACCGGGGAGCTGTTTTTT. It yields the protein CASSPLNTGELFF.

This rearrangement joins TRBV5-1 to TRBJ1-1, with a tentative D call TRBD1 (5 bases). Trimming stripped 4 bases from V and 4 bases from J, with 14 bases between. The CDR3 is made up of 14 amino acids. The germline V gene encodes CDR1 SGHRS and CDR2 YFSETQ. CDR3 DNA sequence: TGCGCCAGCAGCCCAGCTGGGGCGACCACTGAAGCTTTCTTT. It specifies CASSPAGATTEAFF.

This chain connects TRBV29-1 to TRBJ1-1, with 7 positions matching TRBD1. The CDR3 has 12 residues. Unmatched junction bases numbered 2, after V lost 6 bases and J lost 1 base. CDR1 is SQVTM, CDR2 ANQGSEA, per germline. This CDR3 is CSVDRRNTEAFF. CDR3 DNA sequence: TGCAGCGTGGACAGGCGGAACACTGAAGCTTTCTTT.

The chain recombines TRBV5-1 with TRBJ2-5, with no clear D. The DNA end lines up better with TRBJ2-7; the J call may be wrong. Germline-derived CDR1 and CDR2 are SGHRS and YFSETQ. The CDR3 contains 12 residues. CDR3 amino acids: CASSSQTYEQYF. DNA for the CDR3: TGCGCCAGCAGCTCCCAAACCTACGAGCAGTACTTC.

The V call is TRBV7-9, the J call TRBJ2-5; 12 bases are shared with TRBD2. CDR1 is SEHNR and CDR2 is FQNEAQ in the germline V gene (reference sequence). CDR3 length equals 15 residues. V shed 1 base and J 5 bases; nucleotides not matched to a gene: 2. Here the CDR3 reads CASSLGLAGEETQYF. In nucleotides, the CDR3 is TGTGCCAGCAGCTTAGGACTAGCGGGAGAGGAGACCCAGTACTTC.

This clone was recorded only once. V and J are TRBV19 and TRBJ1-1, with D uncertain. There are 12 residues in the CDR3. Germline-derived CDR1 and CDR2 are LNHDA and SQIVND (reference sequence). Trimming took off 3 bases at V and 7 bases at J, with 9 bases between the two ends. This CDR3 reads CASSISGIEAFF. Here the CDR3 DNA reads TGTGCCAGTAGTATCTCCGGGATTGAAGCTTTCTTT.

As to this clone: The same CDR3 also results from other DNA sequences found in this sample. The V call is TRBV6-5, the J call TRBJ1-1; no firm D call. V was cut by 3 bases and J by 2 bases, with 7 bases left in between. This CDR3 is built from 13 residues. Germline V gives CDR1 MNHEY, CDR2 SVGAGI. The CDR3: CASSYTGNTEAFF. CDR3 sequence (DNA): TGTGCCAGCAGTTATACGGGAAACACTGAAGCTTTCTTT.